This is a list of T cell receptor beta chains from one sample in a study of blood T cell repertoires in COVID-19. Repertoires were generated with immunoSEQ multiplex PCR, while TCRdb's copy carries only in-frame clones and drops some. The table lists around 180,000 clones, over 75% of them singletons. The source material was peripheral blood. The origin of the receptors is a man between 70 and 80 years old with active or convalescent COVID-19. Both conserved end residues are part of each CDR3. The D gene is left open where the match is weak. Some rows mark clone size as missing; the rest say once, few, many or name a class of expanded clone.

cdr3_nt: TGCGCCAGCAGCCAAGAGCAAGGGGGTACCGGAGGCTACACCTTC
cdr3_aa: CASSQEQGGTGGYTF
clone_size: many
j_call: TRBJ1-2
v_call: TRBV4-1
d_call: -

cdr3_nt: TGTGCCAGCAGTGGACTAGCGGGAGCCTACGAGCAGTACTTC
cdr3_aa: CASSGLAGAYEQYF
clone_size: few
j_call: TRBJ2-7
v_call: TRBV14
d_call: TRBD2

cdr3_nt: TGTGCCAGCAGCCAGAACCCCCCCCCTAGCGGGGTGGGTGAGCAGTTCTTC
cdr3_aa: CASSQNPPPSGVGEQFF
clone_size: -
j_call: TRBJ2-1
v_call: TRBV4-2
d_call: TRBD2

cdr3_nt: TGTGCCAGCTCATCGACAGTAAACTCTGGGGCCAACGTCCTGACTTTC
cdr3_aa: CASSSTVNSGANVLTF
clone_size: -
j_call: TRBJ2-6
v_call: TRBV18
d_call: -

cdr3_nt: TGTGCCAGCAGTTTGGGACTTCATAGCAATCAGCCCCAGCATTTT
cdr3_aa: CASSLGLHSNQPQHF
clone_size: once
j_call: TRBJ1-5
v_call: TRBV27
d_call: -

cdr3_nt: TGTGCCATCAGTGAGTCGGTGGGGACAGGGGGACGCGAAAAACTGTTTTTT
cdr3_aa: CAISESVGTGGREKLFF
clone_size: -
j_call: TRBJ1-4
v_call: TRBV10-3
d_call: TRBD1

cdr3_nt: TGTGCCAGCATCCCATTTTGGCGTCCCCTAGCTAACTATGGCTACACCTTC
cdr3_aa: CASIPFWRPLANYGYTF
clone_size: -
j_call: TRBJ1-2
v_call: TRBV6-2/TRBV6-3
d_call: -

cdr3_nt: TGTGCCAGCAGCTTACAGACTCTAGAGACCCAGTACTTC
cdr3_aa: CASSLQTLETQYF
clone_size: few
j_call: TRBJ2-5
v_call: TRBV11-2
d_call: -

cdr3_nt: TGTGCCAGCAGCGTTCAGGAAGACACTGAAGCTTTCTTT
cdr3_aa: CASSVQEDTEAFF
clone_size: -
j_call: TRBJ1-1
v_call: TRBV11-3
d_call: -

cdr3_nt: TGTGCCAGCAGTTACGCGGGAGGTTCCTACAATGAGCAGTTCTTC
cdr3_aa: CASSYAGGSYNEQFF
clone_size: once
j_call: TRBJ2-1
v_call: TRBV6-5
d_call: TRBD2

cdr3_nt: TGTGCCAGCAGTGAAACAGAGGAAAAACTGTTTTTT
cdr3_aa: CASSETEEKLFF
clone_size: -
j_call: TRBJ1-4
v_call: TRBV2
d_call: -

cdr3_nt: TGTGCCAGCCAAGAGCGGGAATACACAGATACGCAGTATTTT
cdr3_aa: CASQEREYTDTQYF
clone_size: -
j_call: TRBJ2-3
v_call: TRBV2
d_call: TRBD2

cdr3_nt: TGTGCCAGCAGCTTAGGAGGGCGTACCGAAGGCTACACCTTC
cdr3_aa: CASSLGGRTEGYTF
clone_size: -
j_call: TRBJ1-2
v_call: TRBV5-4
d_call: -

cdr3_nt: TGTGCCAGCAACACCGGGACTAGCCTTGGTGAGCAGTTCTTC
cdr3_aa: CASNTGTSLGEQFF
clone_size: -
j_call: TRBJ2-1
v_call: TRBV9
d_call: TRBD2

cdr3_nt: TGTGCCAGCAGCCAGAATCGAGGGGAGACCCAGTACTTC
cdr3_aa: CASSQNRGETQYF
clone_size: -
j_call: TRBJ2-5
v_call: TRBV6-6
d_call: -

cdr3_nt: TGTGCCAGCAGCTTAGCCGCGGGGGACGGGACTAGCTTCTACGAGCAGTACTTC
cdr3_aa: CASSLAAGDGTSFYEQYF
clone_size: -
j_call: TRBJ2-7
v_call: TRBV11-2
d_call: TRBD2

cdr3_nt: TGCGCCAGCAGCCTTACTAGCGGGGGGGCTGAGAACTACGAGCAGTACTTC
cdr3_aa: CASSLTSGGAENYEQYF
clone_size: -
j_call: TRBJ2-7
v_call: TRBV5-1
d_call: TRBD2

cdr3_nt: TGTGCCAGCAGCTTAGGGGAGTTGAGTGAAAAACTGTTTTTT
cdr3_aa: CASSLGELSEKLFF
clone_size: -
j_call: TRBJ1-4
v_call: TRBV7-9
d_call: -

cdr3_nt: TGTGCCAGCAGTTTCCTGGGACAGGGGTCCTTTGAAGCTTTCTTT
cdr3_aa: CASSFLGQGSFEAFF
clone_size: -
j_call: TRBJ1-1
v_call: TRBV27
d_call: TRBD1

cdr3_nt: TGTGCCAGCAGCTTTGGTTCAGGGGAGGAGACCCAGTACTTC
cdr3_aa: CASSFGSGEETQYF
clone_size: -
j_call: TRBJ2-5
v_call: TRBV5-4
d_call: -

cdr3_nt: TGTGCCAGCAGTGCCCCAGGCTTGAACACTGAAGCTTTCTTT
cdr3_aa: CASSAPGLNTEAFF
clone_size: -
j_call: TRBJ1-1
v_call: TRBV27
d_call: -

cdr3_nt: TGTGCCAGCAGCCCACAGGGTTTTGGGGAGCAGTACTTC
cdr3_aa: CASSPQGFGEQYF
clone_size: -
j_call: TRBJ2-7
v_call: TRBV6-2/TRBV6-3
d_call: -

cdr3_nt: TGTGCCAGCAGTTTCTCGACTGGAGATACGCAGTATTTT
cdr3_aa: CASSFSTGDTQYF
clone_size: -
j_call: TRBJ2-3
v_call: TRBV6-5
d_call: -

cdr3_nt: TGTGCCAGCTCTAGTGGGGGGAGGGCCGTATTTGGGGCCACAGATACGCAGTATTTT
cdr3_aa: CASSSGGRAVFGATDTQYF
clone_size: -
j_call: TRBJ2-3
v_call: TRBV7-2
d_call: TRBD2

cdr3_nt: TGCGCCAGCAGTGATTCCGGACTAGCGGGGGCCGGGGATACGCAGTATTTT
cdr3_aa: CASSDSGLAGAGDTQYF
clone_size: few
j_call: TRBJ2-3
v_call: TRBV10-1
d_call: TRBD2

cdr3_nt: TGTGCCAGCAGTCCCGCGCGGAGGTACGGCTACACCTTC
cdr3_aa: CASSPARRYGYTF
clone_size: -
j_call: TRBJ1-2
v_call: TRBV12-3/TRBV12-4
d_call: -

cdr3_nt: TGTGCCAGCAGTGATCCCCGGCCGGACAGGGACCCAGATACGCAGTATTTT
cdr3_aa: CASSDPRPDRDPDTQYF
clone_size: -
j_call: TRBJ2-3
v_call: TRBV6-1
d_call: TRBD1

cdr3_nt: TGTGCCAGCACCCGGACAGTGGGAAGCTCCTATAATTCACCCCTCCACTTT
cdr3_aa: CASTRTVGSSYNSPLHF
clone_size: -
j_call: TRBJ1-6
v_call: TRBV27
d_call: -